The clone carrying this T cell receptor beta chain has a count of ten or more. The study built unsorted libraries from 2 million PBMCs kept at -80 C. TCRdb processed the 5' RACE reads anew with MiXCR; each CDR3 protein has one entry. The table shows tens of thousands of distinct CDR3 sequences, with about 3.5% occurring only once. These data come from a study of neurological immune-mediated disorders. Trimming shortened V by 7 bases and J by 0 bases, and 10 bases separated the two germline ends. Germline V gene data show CDR1 as SGHTA and CDR2 as FQGNSA. The CDR3 consists of 13 residues. The chain uses TRBV7-2 and TRBJ2-7; D is undetermined. Source material: PBMCs. The origin of this receptor is a man aged 35-49 years with multiple sclerosis. CDR3 in amino acids: CASTGRRSYEQYF. The CDR3 DNA is TGTGCCAGCACCGGGCGTCGCTCCTACGAGCAGTACTTC.